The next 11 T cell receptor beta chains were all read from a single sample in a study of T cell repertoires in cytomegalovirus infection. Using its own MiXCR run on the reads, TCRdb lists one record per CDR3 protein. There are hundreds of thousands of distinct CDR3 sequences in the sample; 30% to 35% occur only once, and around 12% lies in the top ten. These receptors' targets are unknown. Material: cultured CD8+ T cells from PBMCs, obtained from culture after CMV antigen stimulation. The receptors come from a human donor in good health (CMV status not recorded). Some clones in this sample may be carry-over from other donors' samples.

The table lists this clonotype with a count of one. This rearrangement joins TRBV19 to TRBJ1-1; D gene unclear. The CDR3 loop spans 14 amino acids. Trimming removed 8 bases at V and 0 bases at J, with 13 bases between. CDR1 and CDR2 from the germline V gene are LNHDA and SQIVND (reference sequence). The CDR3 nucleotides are TGTGCCAGTCACAAGGGTGGAATGAACACTGAAGCTTTCTTT. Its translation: CASHKGGMNTEAFF.

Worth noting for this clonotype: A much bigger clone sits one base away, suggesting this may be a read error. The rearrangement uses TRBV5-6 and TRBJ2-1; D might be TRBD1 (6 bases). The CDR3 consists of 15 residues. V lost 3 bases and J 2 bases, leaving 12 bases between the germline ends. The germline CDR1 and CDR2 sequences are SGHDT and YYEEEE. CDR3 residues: CASSSQGLAYNEQFF. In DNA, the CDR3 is TGTGCCAGCAGCTCACAGGGATTAGCCTACAATGAGCAGTTCTTC.

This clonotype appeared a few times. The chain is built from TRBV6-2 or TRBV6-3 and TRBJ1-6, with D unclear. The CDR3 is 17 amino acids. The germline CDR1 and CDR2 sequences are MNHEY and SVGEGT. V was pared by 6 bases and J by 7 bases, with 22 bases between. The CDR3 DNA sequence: TGTGCCAGCAGCCAGTCCGCTCACACTGGCAAGAATTCACCCCTCCACTTT. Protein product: CASSQSAHTGKNSPLHF.

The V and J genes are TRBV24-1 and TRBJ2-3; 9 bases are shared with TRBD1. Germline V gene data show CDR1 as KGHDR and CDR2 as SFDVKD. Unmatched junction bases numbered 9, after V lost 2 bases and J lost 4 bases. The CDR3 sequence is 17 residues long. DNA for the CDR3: TGTGCCACCAGTGATTCACGGGACAGGGAAGGAGCAGATACGCAGTATTTT. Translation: CATSDSRDREGADTQYF.

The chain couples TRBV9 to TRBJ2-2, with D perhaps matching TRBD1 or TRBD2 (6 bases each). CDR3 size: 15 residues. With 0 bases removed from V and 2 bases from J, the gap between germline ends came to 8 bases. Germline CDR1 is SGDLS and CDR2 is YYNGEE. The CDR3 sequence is CASSVEGGNTGELFF. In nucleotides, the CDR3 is TGTGCCAGCAGCGTAGAGGGGGGCAACACCGGGGAGCTGTTTTTT.

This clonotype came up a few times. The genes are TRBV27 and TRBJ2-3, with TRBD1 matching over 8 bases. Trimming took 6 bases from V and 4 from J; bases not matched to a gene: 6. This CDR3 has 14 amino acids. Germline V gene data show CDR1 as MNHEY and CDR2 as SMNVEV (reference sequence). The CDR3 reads CASRDRGSADTQYF. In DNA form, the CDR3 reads TGTGCCAGCAGAGACAGGGGATCGGCAGATACGCAGTATTTT.

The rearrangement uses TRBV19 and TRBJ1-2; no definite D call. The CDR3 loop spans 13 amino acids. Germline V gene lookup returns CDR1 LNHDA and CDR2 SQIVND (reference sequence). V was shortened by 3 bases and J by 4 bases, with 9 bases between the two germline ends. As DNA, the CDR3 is TGTGCCAGTAGTATGACGGAGACCTATGGCTACACCTTC. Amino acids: CASSMTETYGYTF.

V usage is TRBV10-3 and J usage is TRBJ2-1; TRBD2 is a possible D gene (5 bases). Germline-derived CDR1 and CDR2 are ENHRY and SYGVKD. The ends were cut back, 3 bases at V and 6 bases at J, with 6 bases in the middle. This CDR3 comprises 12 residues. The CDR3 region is CAISDRGNEQFF. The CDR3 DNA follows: TGTGCCATCAGTGATCGGGGCAATGAGCAGTTCTTC.

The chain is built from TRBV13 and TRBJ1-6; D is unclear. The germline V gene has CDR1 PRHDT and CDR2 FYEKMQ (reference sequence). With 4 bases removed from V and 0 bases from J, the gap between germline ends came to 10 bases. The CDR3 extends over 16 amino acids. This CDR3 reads CASSSVGSSYNSPLHF. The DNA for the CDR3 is TGTGCCAGCAGCTCAGTCGGGAGCTCCTATAATTCACCCCTCCACTTT.

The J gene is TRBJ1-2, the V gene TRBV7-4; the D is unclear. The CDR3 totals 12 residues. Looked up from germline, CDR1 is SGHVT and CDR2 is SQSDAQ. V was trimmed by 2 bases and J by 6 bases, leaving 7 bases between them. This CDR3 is CASSLFSDGYTF. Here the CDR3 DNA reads TGTGCCAGCAGCTTATTCTCTGATGGCTACACCTTC.

The CDR3 sequence: CASSLWLGGNNEQFF. The CDR3 DNA reads as TGTGCCAGCAGCTTGTGGCTTGGGGGAAACAATGAGCAGTTCTTC. V is TRBV5-6 and J is TRBJ2-1; the D gene could be TRBD1 or TRBD2 (5 bases each). Trimming removed 1 base from V and 5 bases from J, with 13 bases in between. The CDR3 covers 15 residues. Germline CDR1 and CDR2: SGHDT and YYEEEE. Variable domain in full (rest from reference TRBV5-6 and TRBJ2-1): DAGVTQSPTHLIKTRGQQVTLRCSPKSGHDTVSWYQQALGQGPQFIFQYYEEEERQRGNFPDRFSGHQFPNYSSELNVNALLLGDSALYLCASSLWLGGNNEQFFGPGTRLTVL.